The present entry profiles one T cell receptor beta chain with its context. This entry comes from a study of blood T cell repertoires in COVID-19. Background on the study: COVID-19 samples, acute and convalescent, were from the United States, Italy and Spain. T cells, B-cell-depleted T cells, or PBMCs supplied cDNA or gDNA.

Unmatched junction bases numbered 8, after V lost 5 bases and J lost 5 bases. Germline values: CDR1 SEHNR, CDR2 FQNEAQ (reference sequence). The length of the CDR3 is 14 residues. Authors' processing steps: It was from reference gene primer amplification that nucleated cell counts were estimated. Some clones are missing from TCRdb's copy, which holds only in-frame ones; the method was immunoSEQ multiplex PCR. The D gene and trimming were derived from the DNA, and the V and J assignments and clone size from that table. The sample lists around 200,000 clones; 83% were seen once. V usage is TRBV7-9 and J usage is TRBJ2-7, with 8 positions matching TRBD1. The TCR was taken from a woman aged 45-59 years with acute or convalescent COVID-19. Sample: peripheral blood. The CDR3 is CASSPTGARDEQYF. The CDR3 DNA follows: TGTGCCAGCAGCCCGACAGGGGCCAGGGACGAGCAGTACTTC. Looking up the rest from reference TRBV7-9 and TRBJ2-7 gives the full variable domain: DTGVSQNPRHKITKRGQNVTFRCDPISEHNRLYWYRQTLGQGPEFLTYFQNEAQLEKSRLLSDRFSAERPKGSFSTLEIQRTEQGDSAMYLCASSPTGARDEQYFGPGTRLTVT.